This T cell receptor (beta chain) derives from a study of T cell repertoires in cytomegalovirus infection (dated by TCRdb to between 2018 and 2021). Regarding the complete study: Donor HLA type was relevant to the analysis, because carriage of CMV infection together with the matching HLA type was indicated by public TCR beta signatures.

Study-wide conclusions, independent of this receptor: Cumulative frequency of public TCR beta family members discriminated carriers of CMV infection plus the relevant HLA type in this cohort and an independent approximately 350-donor cohort. The ex vivo response was dominated by HLA-C-restricted CMV-specific TCR beta clonotypes, and the single most frequent clonotype in two of eight donors was supplied by these HLA-C-restricted clonotypes.

TCRdb records Illumina HiSeq 1500 as the sequencer. TCRdb passed the public sequencing reads through fastp at Q25 and MiXCR, retaining productive beta sequences. CDR3 protein sequences are deduplicated, and each keeps its most common genes and DNA. Recorded for this sample are about 310,000 distinct CDR3 sequences; 17% of them occurred a single time. More than 10% of the sample rests with the top ten. From cysteine to phenylalanine, the CDR3 is 14 amino acids long. Just CDR3 DNA is preserved here, 42 bases in frame from base 1. Via the germline V gene, CDR1 is SGHTA and CDR2 FQGNSA. The trim is 5 bases for V and 1 base for J, with a gap of 11 bases between the germline ends. This clonotype appeared many times. The target of this receptor is not known. Within one base of it there is no much larger clone, and no base qualities were kept.

The V and J segments used are TRBV7-2 and TRBJ1-2; the D region possibly corresponds to TRBD1 (6 bases align). The sequenced material came from PBMCs. The clonotype was recovered from a human donor in good health (CMV status not recorded). Some clones in this sample may be carry-over from other donors' samples. The CDR3 protein sequence reads: CASSPRGGNYGYTF. The DNA sequence reads TGTGCCAGCAGCCCTAGGGGGGGTAACTATGGCTACACCTTC.